One sample yielded the 7 T cell receptor beta chains listed below, sequenced in a study of T-cell memory formation after mild COVID-19. A single record per CDR3 protein comes from TCRdb applying MiXCR to the 5' RACE reads. This sample yields about 150,000 distinct CDR3 sequences, of which around 5.8% are seen a single time; about 1.9% belongs to the top ten. The sequenced sample consisted of PBMCs or a T cell subset sorted from them (not recorded which). The origin of the receptors is an adult woman who had mild COVID-19 (a few samples of this study predate the infection). Cell type and time point are not known.

The sample holds a few counts of this clonotype. V usage is TRBV9 and J usage is TRBJ2-3; 8 bases are shared with TRBD1. With 3 bases clipped from V and 5 bases from J, the junction kept 14 bases outside the gene matches. The CDR3 is 17 amino acids. CDR1 SGDLS and CDR2 YYNGEE come from the germline V gene. The chain's CDR3 is CASSAPPYRGKIDTQYF. DNA of the CDR3: TGTGCCAGCAGCGCCCCGCCCTACAGGGGGAAAATAGATACGCAGTATTTT. Together with reference TRBV9 and TRBJ2-3, the CDR3 gives the full variable domain: DSGVTQTPKHLITATGQRVTLRCSPRSGDLSVYWYQQSLDQGLQFLIQYYNGEERAKGNILERFSAQQFPDLHSELNLSSLELGDSALYFCASSAPPYRGKIDTQYFGPGTRLTVL.

This clonotype was detected ten times or more. The chain is built from TRBV5-6 and TRBJ1-5; D call uncertain. The length of the CDR3 is 12 residues. CDR1 is SGHDT, CDR2 YYEEEE, per germline. With 5 bases removed from V and 5 bases from J, the gap between germline ends came to 8 bases. The CDR3 spells CASSLGDQPQHF. As DNA, the CDR3 is TGTGCCAGCAGTTTAGGAGATCAGCCCCAGCATTTT.

Worth noting for this clonotype: At one end, the junction sequence differs from germline, possibly due to a read error. The chain is built from TRBV12-3 or TRBV12-4 and TRBJ2-1; 7 bases agree with TRBD2. This CDR3 is 15 amino acids long. The CDR3, as DNA: TGTGCCAGCCTCGAGGGCGGGAGATTCTACACTGAGCAGTTCTTC. It is translated as CASLEGGRFYTEQFF.

This clonotype was detected ten times or more. The chain employs TRBV7-3 and TRBJ2-7; TRBD2 matches at 11 bases. V lost 7 bases, J lost 6 bases, and 5 bases stayed unmatched. Per the germline V gene, CDR1 is SGHTA and CDR2 is FQGTGA. The CDR3 is made up of 13 amino acids. DNA for the CDR3: TGTGCCAGCAAAACTAGCGGGAGCGGCGAGCAGTACTTC. As protein: CASKTSGSGEQYF.

This clonotype was seen more than once but under ten times. The chain has TRBV3-1 and TRBJ1-2; no clear D gene. This CDR3 region has 13 residues. V dropped 0 bases and J dropped 8 bases, with 10 bases sitting between them. From germline, CDR1 is LGHDT and CDR2 YNNKEL (reference sequence). The CDR3 region is CASSQETRGGYTF. DNA of the CDR3: TGTGCCAGCAGCCAAGAAACACGAGGCGGCTACACCTTC.

The chain joins TRBV7-6 to TRBJ2-3; 8 bases are shared with TRBD2. The V gene end was trimmed by 4 bases and the J gene end by 2 bases; junction bases not matched to a gene: 20. The CDR3 contains 20 residues. Germline loops: CDR1 SGHVS, CDR2 FNYEAQ. The CDR3 region is CASSSNPLGAAGGSTDTQYF. DNA of the CDR3: TGTGCCAGCAGCTCAAACCCTTTGGGGGCCGCGGGAGGCTCCACAGATACGCAGTATTTT. Based on the CDR3 plus reference TRBV7-6 and TRBJ2-3, the full variable domain is GAGVSQSPRYKVTKRGQDVALRCDPISGHVSLYWYRQALGQGPEFLTYFNYEAQQDKSGLPNDRFSAERPEGSISTLTIQRTEQRDSAMYRCASSSNPLGAAGGSTDTQYFGPGTRLTVL.

The gene calls are TRBV12-3 or TRBV12-4 and TRBJ2-2; TRBD2 agrees at 8 bases. The V segment lost 5 bases and the J segment 4 bases; nucleotides outside the gene matches: 9. This CDR3 is built from 16 residues. The CDR3 bases are TGTGCCAGCAGTCCTCCGGGGGGGCGAGTCACCGGGGAGCTGTTTTTT. This encodes CASSPPGGRVTGELFF.